A selection of T cell receptor beta chains follows, all from one sample in a study of response to subunit inactivated influenza vaccine. Each CDR3 protein is one row after TCRdb ran MiXCR on the RT-PCR reads. Counted here are approximately 530,000 distinct CDR3 sequences, 13% occurring once; the ten biggest clones make up about an eighth. The specimen comprised PBMCs from blood, sampled roughly 45 days after vaccination. The origin of the receptors is a man in his forties or fifties who received an inactivated influenza vaccine. Each CDR3 is given with its conserved first and last residue. Fields, in order: clone size, V gene, CDR3 protein. Expanded clones are given a class, and other clones once, few, many or no size at all.

clone size: few; V gene: TRBV20-1; CDR3 protein: CSARKPWGTSGGLEQFF
clone size: many; V gene: TRBV6-6; CDR3 protein: CASRPRRWRLFF
clone size: NA; V gene: TRBV28; CDR3 protein: CASSLVPPLHF
clone size: NA; V gene: TRBV5-1; CDR3 protein: CASSLVPGNNQPQHF
clone size: NA; V gene: TRBV12-3/TRBV12-4; CDR3 protein: CASSLAGAVYNEQFF
clone size: NA; V gene: TRBV14; CDR3 protein: CASSQVIRTEAFF
clone size: many; V gene: TRBV5-1; CDR3 protein: CASSLVLAGGYNEQFF
clone size: many; V gene: TRBV6-2/TRBV6-3; CDR3 protein: CASSPTSGRSYNEQFF
clone size: few; V gene: TRBV14; CDR3 protein: CASSPRTQGTEAFF
clone size: NA; V gene: TRBV6-1; CDR3 protein: CASSEVVQGAYNEQFF